This TCR beta chain comes out of a study of identical twins. Germline V gene sequence: CDR1 MNHEY, CDR2 SMNVEV (reference sequence). This CDR3 comprises 15 residues. V dropped 4 bases and J dropped 8; count of bases not matched to a gene: 8. TCRdb processed the 5' RACE reads anew with MiXCR; each CDR3 protein has one entry. Of 230,000 or so distinct CDR3 sequences detected, about 8% appear once; the ten largest clones hold around 3%. This clonotype was picked up a small number of times. The sample also formed part of further work on yellow fever vaccine responses in identical twins.

The J gene is TRBJ1-6, the V gene TRBV27; 7 bases match TRBD1. This TCR derives from a woman younger than 30 in good health. The sample comprised CD8+ T cells sorted from blood. The CDR3 DNA follows: TGTGCCAGCAGTTCTTACAGGGGAATTGATTCACCCCTCCACTTT. This sequence encodes CASSSYRGIDSPLHF.